This T cell receptor beta chain was captured in a study of T cell responses to AZD1222 COVID-19 vaccine. Study conclusions and caveats: AZD1222 recipients seropositive at baseline numbered only 5 or 6. White British people made up most donors, females outnumbered males, and clonal diversity was possibly underestimated.

Germline CDR1 SEHNR, CDR2 FQNEAQ (reference sequence). The V end lost 5 bases, the J end lost 8 bases, and 10 bases lay between the germline ends. CDR3 length: 13 residues. A remark on this clone: The antigen is undetermined.

Some clones are missing from TCRdb's copy, which holds only in-frame ones; the method was immunoSEQ multiplex PCR. The data contain 130,000 or so clones, 89% of them singletons. This TCR was sampled from an adult in good health. The genes are TRBV7-9 and TRBJ1-6; D is unclear. The material sequenced was peripheral blood, taken on day 0 of AZD1222 vaccination. CDR3 residues: CASSPTLDSPLHF. CDR3 in DNA: TGTGCCAGCAGCCCGACTTTGGATTCACCCCTCCACTTT.